This T cell receptor beta chain was found in a study of T-cell reconstitution after alpha-beta-depleted transplantation in children. Unique molecular identifiers were used in preparing the TCRbeta library. TCRdb passed the PCR reads through MiXCR, listing each CDR3 protein once. Among about half a million distinct CDR3 sequences, approximately 12% were seen once, and the ten largest hold under 7%. The CDR3 has 15 residues. Trimming took 1 base from V and 2 from J; bases not matched to a gene: 6. Germline V gene sequence: CDR1 SGHRS, CDR2 YFSETQ. This clonotype has just a few counts. The rearrangement links TRBV5-1 to TRBJ2-7, with 7 bases matching TRBD2. The sequence came from a human donor who donated a stem cell graft to a child with combined immunodeficiency. Sequenced here: PBMCs from the stem cell graft donor, sampled from the stem cell graft. CDR3 protein: CASSLSSGPTYEQYF. The CDR3 nucleotides read TGCGCCAGCAGCTTGAGTAGCGGGCCAACCTACGAGCAGTACTTC.